The clone carrying this T cell receptor beta chain was counted ten times or more. Its target is unknown. Germline V lookup: CDR1 LGHNA, CDR2 YSLEER. This CDR3 is 15 amino acids long. Trimming removed 0 bases at V and 5 bases at J, with 13 bases between. The data belong to a study of T-cell reconstitution after alpha-beta-depleted transplantation in children. The study's findings and limits: At around two months after transplant, the alpha-beta T cells were reportedly derived from several hundred expanded clones that came from non-depleted graft cells. The main origin of T-cell counts and diversity one year after transplant was newly produced T cells. High day-60 TCRbeta diversity in some patients came from surviving recipient T cells and thymic progenitors.

Preparation of the TCRbeta library used unique molecular identifiers. MiXCR, run by TCRdb on the PCR reads, gives a single entry per CDR3 protein. This sample has approximately 290,000 distinct CDR3 sequences, with roughly 10% found just once. Here the sequenced sample was peripheral blood, taken 180 days after TCRalphabeta/CD19-depleted stem cell transplant. This chain links TRBV4-3 with TRBJ2-5, with D possibly TRBD2 on 6 matching bases. This sequence originates from a male patient aged 2 to 10 who had a stem cell transplant for chronic granulomatous disease, so the T cells may come from the graft donor. CDR3 sequence reads: CASSQDRLARETQYF. Written as DNA, the CDR3 is TGCGCCAGCAGCCAAGATAGGCTAGCGAGGGAGACCCAGTACTTC.